This TCR beta chain was observed in a study of blood T cell repertoires in COVID-19 (dated by TCRdb to between 2020 and 2021). Some background on the complete study: Collaborator samples came from the United States, Italy and Spain and covered acute and convalescent phases of COVID-19. The prospective study material was composed of cDNA or gDNA derived from T cells, B-cell-depleted T cells, or PBMCs. The dataset comprised deeply sampled blood TCRbeta repertoires from subjects exposed to, actively infected with, or recovered from COVID-19. The repertoires were released in a freely available public database meant as a resource for research on the immune response to SARS-CoV-2. Samples came from the ongoing ImmuneRACE study (first 160 participants) plus 1,254 subjects from 6 global collaborators. The sample metadata nearly always contained a de-identified subject ID, COVID-19 status, age in years and sex. Where available, HLA class I and class II types were taken from metadata supplied by the sample provider and were not determined by assay-based typing.

Comments on this clone: What this receptor recognizes is not known. Base qualities are not recorded, but no much larger clone differs from it by a single base.

TCRbeta CDR3 regions were amplified from genomic DNA using the immunoSEQ Assay, a bias-controlled multiplex PCR. On the study's bioinformatics: Nucleated cell counts per sample were estimated from amplification of reference gene primers within the assay. To quantify the absolute abundance of each unique TCRbeta CDR3 rearrangement, sequence reads were collapsed and filtered. For each sample, productive Simpson clonality was calculated as the square root of Simpson's diversity index across productive rearrangements. TCRdb provides this immuneACCESS table in a form limited to in-frame rearrangements. Some clones are lacking; in checked studies, under half of them reflect an unresolved V gene, and why the rest are absent is not known. The DNA was the basis for D and trimming; V, J and clone size are from that table. Here the sample has 200,000 to 250,000 clones; 87% occur a single time. 10% of the sample lies in the top ten.

The CDR3 starts with the cysteine, ends with the phenylalanine, and has 14 residues. Here the CDR3 DNA is all that survives: 42 bases in frame from base 1. The germline V gene encodes CDR1 GTSNPN and CDR2 SVGIG (reference sequence). What the research found in general, with its limitations: Clinical and demographic metadata were provided uncurated, with the amount varying by source and participant.

Participants in the prospective study were enrolled through a virtual design, were aged 18 to 89 years, and lived in approximately 25 United States geographic areas. To assign participants to cohorts, the prospective study relied on clinical history that participants themselves reported in a screening survey and a study questionnaire. In the prospective study, whole blood, serum and a nasopharyngeal or oropharyngeal swab were collected from each participant by mobile phlebotomists. Additional blood draws and questionnaires over an approximately two-month period could optionally be provided by prospective study participants. Before DNA extraction, blood samples from the prospective study were shipped at room temperature or frozen.

This clonotype was obtained from a man aged 18 to 29 with acute COVID-19. The sequence is built from TRBV30 and TRBJ1-6; TRBD1 lines up with 7 middle nucleotides. The sequencing input was PBMCs or T cells enriched from blood (not recorded which). The bases read TGTGCTTCAGAAGGGGACAGCTATAATTCACCCCTCCACTTT. This is translated as CASEGDSYNSPLHF.